The 9 T cell receptor beta chains below were found in one sample sequenced in a study of shared clonotypes between healthy human individuals. CD45RO negativity and positive selection for CCR7 defined naive CD8 cells, a population that excluded terminally differentiated effector memory CD45RA+ cells. Sequenced by immunoSEQ multiplex PCR; TCRdb stores in-frame clones only, minus some. This table holds 1.5 million to 2.5 million clones, approximately 94% found once. Sequences were obtained from naive CD8+ T cells sorted from blood. These receptors were collected from a young man in good health.

The chain employs TRBV6-6 and TRBJ1-6, with 7 bases fitting TRBD1. Germline V lookup: CDR1 MNHNY, CDR2 SVGAGI (reference sequence). Unmatched junction bases numbered 10, after V lost 4 bases and J lost 7 bases. This CDR3 comprises 16 residues. CDR3 bases: TGTGCCAGCAGTTCCGCCGGGACAGATGAAAATTCACCCCTCCACTTT. This gives the protein CASSSAGTDENSPLHF.

This clone has only a few counts. The chain recombines TRBV2 with TRBJ1-1, with no clear D. Deletions cut 7 bases from V and 2 bases from J, with 5 bases between. The germline gives CDR1 SNHLY, CDR2 FYNNEI. This CDR3 is 11 amino acids long. The CDR3 DNA reads TGTGCCAGCACGAGTAACACTGAAGCTTTCTTT. Its translation is CASTSNTEAFF.

The V gene is TRBV5-1, the J gene TRBJ1-1; D may be TRBD1 (5 bases). V gave up 3 bases and J gave up 5 bases, with 8 bases separating them. There are 12 residues in the CDR3. Germline-derived CDR1 and CDR2 are SGHRS and YFSETQ. CDR3 DNA sequence: TGCGCCAGCAGCTGGGACTTTACTGAAGCTTTCTTT. It specifies CASSWDFTEAFF.

The chain recombines TRBV6-5 with TRBJ1-1, with D perhaps TRBD1 (5 bases). V was shortened by 2 bases and J by 8 bases, with 12 bases between the two germline ends. Germline V gene lookup returns CDR1 MNHEY and CDR2 SVGAGI. The CDR3 consists of 13 residues. This chain's CDR3 is CASSYRDGTEAFF. CDR3 coding DNA: TGTGCCAGCAGTTACCGGGACGGTACAGAAGCTTTCTTT.

The chain combines TRBV4-1 with TRBJ2-1; TRBD1 matches 7 bases. Trimming cost V 0 bases and J 5 bases; bases outside gene matches: 7. Germline CDR1 reads MGHRA; CDR2 reads YSYEKL. The CDR3 spans 16 residues. CDR3 coding DNA: TGCGCCAGCAGCCAAGATCCCCAGGGGGTGGACAATGAGCAGTTCTTC. Amino acids: CASSQDPQGVDNEQFF.

V is TRBV6-1 and J is TRBJ2-7, with D tentatively TRBD2 (5 bases). Trimming shortened V by 1 base and J by 3 bases, and 19 bases separated the two germline ends. Germline V gives CDR1 MNHNS, CDR2 SASEGT. The length of the CDR3 is 17 residues. CDR3 bases: TGTGCCAGCAGTGAAGAGGTCCTTGGACTGATGTTCTACGAGCAGTACTTC. Its protein is CASSEEVLGLMFYEQYF.

The rearrangement uses TRBV7-6 and TRBJ1-3, with no clear D. Germline CDR1 is SGHVS and CDR2 is FNYEAQ. Trimming shortened V by 5 bases and J by 0 bases, and 8 bases separated the two germline ends. The CDR3 is 14 amino acids. The CDR3 DNA follows: TGTGCCAGCAGCGGCATTCTCTCTGGAAACACCATATATTTT. It encodes CASSGILSGNTIYF.

This chain links TRBV5-1 with TRBJ2-7; D is uncertain. CDR1 and CDR2 from the germline V gene are SGHRS and YFSETQ. CDR3 length: 12 amino acids. Between the trimmed V and J ends, which lost 4 bases and 3 bases, there was a span of 8 bases. In DNA form, the CDR3 reads TGCGCCAGCAGCGGGATGAGCTACGAGCAGTACTTC. It yields the protein CASSGMSYEQYF.

CDR3: CATPTPGQGIDGYTF. DNA of the CDR3: TGTGCCACCCCGACCCCGGGACAGGGGATTGATGGCTACACCTTC. The gene calls are TRBV28 and TRBJ1-2; 10 positions agree with TRBD1. V shed 10 bases, J shed 6 bases, and the junction held 14 bases outside the gene matches. The length of the CDR3 is 15 residues. The germline gives CDR1 MDHEN, CDR2 SYDVKM.